One and the same sample provided the 32 T cell receptor beta chains below, sequenced in a study of OX40 agonist ivuxolimab in advanced cancers. Clones were sequenced by immunoSEQ multiplex PCR, and TCRdb holds only the in-frame ones, with some missing. The sample includes about 43,000 clones, roughly 86% of them seen just once. Sequencing used CD4+ or CD8+ T cells sorted from blood, obtained in a trial of the OX40 agonist ivuxolimab. The receptors were gathered from an adult with an advanced solid tumor such as melanoma, head and neck, liver or kidney cancer.

This chain uses TRBV7-6 with TRBJ2-5; possible D gene TRBD2, 6 bases. Germline-derived CDR1 and CDR2 are SGHVS and FNYEAQ. CDR3 length: 15 amino acids. V lost 5 bases, J lost 1 base, and 14 bases lay in between. The CDR3 reads CASSKLGLSQETQYF. The CDR3 DNA reads as TGTGCCAGCAGCAAATTGGGACTTAGCCAAGAGACCCAGTACTTC.

The chain carries TRBV13 and TRBJ2-7; 11 nucleotides match TRBD2. CDR1 PRHDT and CDR2 FYEKMQ come from the germline V gene (reference sequence). V shed 5 bases and J 0 bases; nucleotides not matched to a gene: 6. CDR3 size: 16 residues. The CDR3 DNA sequence: TGTGCCAGCAGCCCGATTAGCGGGAGGGCCTCCTACGAGCAGTACTTC. Encoded protein: CASSPISGRASYEQYF.

CDR3 region: CASSDEGNEQFF. The CDR3 DNA reads TGTGCCAGCAGTGACGAGGGAAATGAGCAGTTCTTC. This chain links TRBV6-4 with TRBJ2-1; D may be TRBD2 (5 bases). Germline V gives CDR1 MRHNA, CDR2 SNTAGT. The CDR3 runs to 12 residues. Deletions cut 2 bases from V and 7 bases from J, with 6 bases between.

This chain links TRBV19 with TRBJ1-2; the match to TRBD1 covers 8 bases. V lost 5 bases, J lost 8 bases, and 10 bases stayed unmatched. The CDR3 consists of 14 residues. CDR1 and CDR2 from the germline V gene are LNHDA and SQIVND (reference sequence). CDR3 coding DNA: TGTGCCAGTAGTCTCGGACAGGGTCGATACGGCTACACCTTC. Protein sequence: CASSLGQGRYGYTF.

The chain employs TRBV9 and TRBJ2-3; 7 nucleotides agree with TRBD1. With V trimmed by 5 bases and J by 4 bases, 10 bases remained unmatched. The CDR3 sequence is 15 residues long. CDR1 SGDLS and CDR2 YYNGEE come from the germline V gene. Here the CDR3 reads CASRVTGNSADTQYF. CDR3 DNA: TGTGCCAGCAGGGTGACAGGGAATAGTGCAGATACGCAGTATTTT.

V gene TRBV9 combines with J gene TRBJ2-7, with TRBD2 identical over 8 bases. J lost 4 bases, V lost 6 bases, and 9 bases had no gene match. Looked up from germline, CDR1 is SGDLS and CDR2 is YYNGEE. The CDR3 is 14 amino acids. The CDR3 loop is CASKTGGRRYEQYF. The CDR3 DNA sequence: TGTGCCAGCAAGACGGGGGGGCGGCGTTACGAGCAGTACTTC.

This clone showed up just a few times. The rearrangement links TRBV7-9 to TRBJ1-1; D not resolved. The germline gives CDR1 SEHNR, CDR2 FQNEAQ (reference sequence). The CDR3 totals 12 residues. V was shortened by 2 bases and J by 8 bases, with 9 bases between the two germline ends. CDR3 sequence reads: CASSLYQPEAFF. CDR3 bases: TGTGCCAGCAGCTTATACCAGCCGGAAGCTTTCTTT.

The rearrangement links TRBV5-1 to TRBJ2-7, with TRBD1 matching 7 bases. V gave up 7 bases and J gave up 2 bases; unmatched junction bases: 9. From germline, CDR1 is SGHRS and CDR2 YFSETQ. CDR3 length equals 14 residues. The DNA for the CDR3 is TGCGCCAGCCGATCCGGGACAGCGACCTACGAGCAGTACTTC. Translated, it gives CASRSGTATYEQYF.

The rearrangement links TRBV18 to TRBJ1-4; D gene unclear. This CDR3 has 18 amino acids. Germline loops: CDR1 KGHSH, CDR2 LQKENI. The germline V and J ends were trimmed by 4 bases and 0 bases, with 18 bases remaining between them. The CDR3: CASSRSRQFYTTNEKLFF. The CDR3 region has the DNA TGTGCCAGCTCACGGTCTAGGCAATTTTATACAACTAATGAAAAACTGTTTTTT.

This rearrangement joins TRBV10-2 to TRBJ2-2; D might be TRBD1 (6 bases). Trimming stripped 3 bases from V and 6 bases from J, with 11 bases between. The CDR3 length is 14 residues. Germline-derived CDR1 and CDR2 are WSHSY and SAAADI. The CDR3 loop is CASSEQGEAGELFF. The CDR3 region has the DNA TGCGCCAGCAGTGAACAGGGAGAGGCCGGGGAGCTGTTTTTT.

The J gene is TRBJ2-5, the V gene TRBV5-1; TRBD1 agrees at 7 bases. Trimming at V came to 0 bases and at J to 2 bases, leaving 13 bases not matched to a gene. The CDR3 loop spans 18 amino acids. From germline, CDR1 is SGHRS and CDR2 YFSETQ. The CDR3 region has the DNA TGCGCCAGCAGCTTGGACCCACTGACAGGGTCCACACAAGAGACCCAGTACTTC. Protein sequence: CASSLDPLTGSTQETQYF. The whole variable domain, filled in from reference TRBV5-1 and TRBJ2-5, reads KAGVTQTPRYLIKTRGQQVTLSCSPISGHRSVSWYQQTPGQGLQFLFEYFSETQRNKGNFPGRFSGRQFSNSRSEMNVSTLELGDSALYLCASSLDPLTGSTQETQYFGPGTRLLVL.

The chain carries TRBV10-3 and TRBJ1-4, with 7 nucleotides matching TRBD1. V was pared by 5 bases and J by 6 bases, with 6 bases of the junction left unmatched. Germline loops: CDR1 ENHRY, CDR2 SYGVKD. This CDR3 is 14 amino acids long. CDR3 sequence reads: CAISRDSADEKLFF. The CDR3 region has the DNA TGTGCCATCAGTCGGGACAGTGCGGATGAAAAACTGTTTTTT.

J is TRBJ1-6 and V is TRBV6-4; 7 bases fit TRBD1. With V trimmed by 4 bases and J by 6 bases, 6 bases remained unmatched. In germline, CDR1 is MRHNA, CDR2 SNTAGT. The CDR3 consists of 15 residues. CDR3 in DNA: TGTGCCAGCAGTGTTACGGGGACAGCTAATTCACCCCTCCACTTT. Translating it yields CASSVTGTANSPLHF.

The chain recombines TRBV19 with TRBJ2-5, with unresolved D. V dropped 8 bases and J dropped 5 bases, with 6 bases sitting between them. Germline CDR1 and CDR2: LNHDA and SQIVND (reference sequence). The CDR3 sequence is 10 residues long. This CDR3 reads CASGTETQYF. DNA of the CDR3: TGTGCCAGTGGCACGGAGACCCAGTACTTC.

V gene TRBV11-2 combines with J gene TRBJ2-3; D gene ambiguous. The CDR3 sequence is 15 residues long. Trimming cost V 4 bases and J 2 bases, with 13 bases left between them. Germline V gene sequence: CDR1 SGHAT, CDR2 FQNNGV. CDR3 sequence reads: CASSSKRTVTDTQYF. In nucleotides, the CDR3 is TGTGCCAGCAGCTCCAAACGGACCGTCACAGATACGCAGTATTTT.

The chain combines TRBV14 with TRBJ2-1; D gene uncertain. This CDR3 region has 14 residues. V lost 2 bases and J lost 6, with 11 bases in between. Germline V gene sequence: CDR1 SGHDN, CDR2 FVKESK. The DNA of the CDR3 is TGTGCCAGCAGCCAACTCGAGCCCCCCAATGAGCAGTTCTTC. Translated, it gives CASSQLEPPNEQFF.

J is TRBJ2-2 and V is TRBV7-3; no firm D call. V was clipped by 3 bases and J by 6 bases, with 14 bases between them. Germline loops: CDR1 SGHTA, CDR2 FQGTGA. This CDR3 spans 15 amino acids. CDR3 in DNA: TGTGCCAGCAGCTTTGAGCCCGTGATCTCCGGGGAGCTGTTTTTT. It yields the protein CASSFEPVISGELFF.

The rearrangement links TRBV13 to TRBJ2-7, with D possibly being TRBD2 (6 bases). Germline values: CDR1 PRHDT, CDR2 FYEKMQ (reference sequence). The CDR3 is 14 amino acids. Deletions cut 5 bases from V and 3 bases from J, with 14 bases between. CDR3 residues: CASSRAGPIYEQYF. The CDR3 DNA sequence: TGTGCCAGCAGCCGAGCGGGTCCTATCTACGAGCAGTACTTC.

The genes are TRBV4-3 and TRBJ2-7; D perhaps matches TRBD1 (5 bases). The V end lost 5 bases, the J end lost 2 bases, and 16 bases lay between the germline ends. The CDR3 has 15 residues. Germline V gene lookup returns CDR1 LGHNA and CDR2 YSLEER. DNA for the CDR3: TGCGCCAGCAGCAGCCAGTCGCAGGGCCCCTACGAGCAGTACTTC. Translating gives CASSSQSQGPYEQYF.

The chain has TRBV28 and TRBJ1-2; D gene uncertain. Trimming stripped 0 bases from V and 0 bases from J, with 8 bases between. The CDR3 consists of 15 residues. Germline V gene sequence: CDR1 MDHEN, CDR2 SYDVKM. This CDR3 is CASSLWVTSNYGYTF. The CDR3 DNA reads TGTGCCAGCAGTTTATGGGTCACTTCTAACTATGGCTACACCTTC.

The chain employs TRBV6-1 and TRBJ2-7; 9 bases line up with TRBD1. The germline CDR1 and CDR2 sequences are MNHNS and SASEGT. The CDR3 is 13 amino acids. Trimming removed 9 bases from V and 2 bases from J; junction bases left unmatched: 5. The CDR3 bases are TGTGCCAGTAGGGACAGGGTCACCTACGAGCAGTACTTC. This encodes CASRDRVTYEQYF.

The rearrangement links TRBV6-1 to TRBJ1-5; 8 bases align to TRBD1. V lost 1 base to trimming and J lost 7 bases; unmatched junction nucleotides: 6. Germline values: CDR1 MNHNS, CDR2 SASEGT. This CDR3 has 15 residues. The CDR3 nucleotides are TGTGCCAGCAGTGAAGTCCCAGGGGGCTGGCAGCCCCAGCATTTT. Encoded protein: CASSEVPGGWQPQHF.

The genes are TRBV23-1 and TRBJ2-3, with 13 bases that match TRBD2. TRBV23-1 carries the ORF label, with uncertain function. The CDR3 is 17 residues long. The V and J ends lost 0 bases and 6 bases, in that order; junction bases with no gene match: 6. The CDR3 DNA reads TGCGCCAGCAGTCAATCTCCTCCGGGACTAGCGGGGGATACGCAGTATTTT. It specifies CASSQSPPGLAGDTQYF.

A single count supports this clone. The chain is built from TRBV7-2 and TRBJ2-3; 9 bases agree with TRBD2. Germline V gene lookup returns CDR1 SGHTA and CDR2 FQGNSA. CDR3 length: 17 amino acids. V lost 1 base and J lost 6; bases outside the gene matches: 11. CDR3 sequence (DNA): TGTGCCAGCAGCTTAGTTGGCGGGGGGGCCGTGTTGGATACGCAGTATTTT. It encodes CASSLVGGGAVLDTQYF. Combining the CDR3 with reference TRBV7-2 and TRBJ2-3 gives the whole variable domain GAGVSQSPSNKVTEKGKDVELRCDPISGHTALYWYRQSLGQGLEFLIYFQGNSAPDKSGLPSDRFSAERTGGSVSTLTIQRTQQEDSAVYLCASSLVGGGAVLDTQYFGPGTRLTVL.

The chain recombines TRBV4-2 with TRBJ2-1, with 10 bases aligning to TRBD2. V gave up 1 base and J gave up 5 bases; unmatched junction bases: 5. Germline V gives CDR1 LGHNA, CDR2 YNFKEQ. This CDR3 is built from 16 residues. CDR3 DNA: TGTGCCAGCAGCCAAGGGAAGCGGGGGGGGAACAATGAGCAGTTCTTC. This codes for CASSQGKRGGNNEQFF.

The CDR3 DNA sequence: TGCGCCAGCAAACGGACCCTCGACCAAGAGACCCAGTACTTC. Translating gives CASKRTLDQETQYF. This sequence joins TRBV4-1 and TRBJ2-5; D call uncertain. In germline, CDR1 is MGHRA, CDR2 YSYEKL. V lost 7 bases to trimming and J lost 0 bases, with 12 bases between them. The CDR3 spans 14 residues.

The chain joins TRBV19 to TRBJ2-7; maybe TRBD1 (6 bases). Looked up from germline, CDR1 is LNHDA and CDR2 is SQIVND (reference sequence). Trimming stripped 3 bases from V and 0 bases from J, with 15 bases between. This CDR3 has 16 amino acids. The CDR3 spells CASSIGQSRSSYEQYF. The DNA for the CDR3 is TGTGCCAGTAGTATCGGACAGTCTAGAAGCTCCTACGAGCAGTACTTC.

The gene calls are TRBV6-4 and TRBJ1-3; TRBD1 matches at 10 bases. Germline V gene data show CDR1 as MRHNA and CDR2 as SNTAGT. V shed 6 bases and J 5 bases; nucleotides not matched to a gene: 4. The CDR3 is 14 residues long. For the CDR3, the DNA is TGTGCCAGCAGACCTGACAGGGGGCGAAACACCATATATTTT. It translates to CASRPDRGRNTIYF.

This sequence joins TRBV6-4 and TRBJ2-7; 9 nucleotides line up with TRBD1. The trim removed 5 bases at V and 1 base at J, leaving 3 bases unmatched. This CDR3 comprises 14 residues. Germline lookup yields CDR1 MRHNA and CDR2 SNTAGT. The CDR3 sequence is CASSWTGVSYEQYF. The CDR3 DNA reads as TGTGCCAGCAGTTGGACAGGGGTTTCCTACGAGCAGTACTTC.

The chain is built from TRBV5-1 and TRBJ1-2; weak D call: TRBD1 (6 bases). The V gene lost 7 bases and the J gene lost 5 bases, with 15 bases spanning the gap. CDR3 size: 13 residues. In germline, CDR1 is SGHRS, CDR2 YFSETQ. CDR3 protein: CASSGGQGYGYTF. As DNA, the CDR3 is TGCGCCAGCTCCGGGGGGCAAGGGTATGGCTACACCTTC.

The CDR3 bases are TGTGCCAGCAGTGATTTGGGACAGGCGGGCACTGAAGCTTTCTTT. Its translation is CASSDLGQAGTEAFF. The V call is TRBV25-1, the J call TRBJ1-1; 8 bases agree with TRBD1. CDR1 is MGHDK and CDR2 is SYGVNS in the germline V gene. The CDR3 extends over 15 amino acids. J lost 4 bases, V lost 3 bases, and 7 bases had no gene match.

The gene calls are TRBV2 and TRBJ1-4; D possibly corresponds to TRBD1 (6 bases). Trimming took 8 bases from V and 10 from J, leaving 20 bases between them. Looked up from germline, CDR1 is SNHLY and CDR2 is FYNNEI. This CDR3 has 14 residues. This CDR3 is CASEDLQGTGKLFF. The CDR3, as DNA: TGTGCCAGCGAGGATTTACAGGGAACTGGAAAACTGTTTTTT.